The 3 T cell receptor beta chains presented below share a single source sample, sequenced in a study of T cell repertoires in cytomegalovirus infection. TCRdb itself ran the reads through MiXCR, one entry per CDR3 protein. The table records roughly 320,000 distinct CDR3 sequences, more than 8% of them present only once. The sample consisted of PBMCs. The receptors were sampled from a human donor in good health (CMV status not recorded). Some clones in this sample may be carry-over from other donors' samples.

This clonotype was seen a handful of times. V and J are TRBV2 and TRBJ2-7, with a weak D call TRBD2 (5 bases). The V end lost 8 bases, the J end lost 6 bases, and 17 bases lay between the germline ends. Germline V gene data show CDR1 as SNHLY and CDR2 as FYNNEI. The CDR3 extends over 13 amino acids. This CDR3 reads CASREVAHLEQYF. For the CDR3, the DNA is TGTGCCAGCCGGGAAGTGGCGCATCTCGAGCAGTACTTC.

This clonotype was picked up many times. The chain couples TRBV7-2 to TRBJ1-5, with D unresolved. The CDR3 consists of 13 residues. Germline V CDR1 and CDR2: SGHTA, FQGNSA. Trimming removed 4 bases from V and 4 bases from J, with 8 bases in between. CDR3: CASSYGRNQPQHF. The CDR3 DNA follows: TGTGCCAGCAGCTATGGGAGAAATCAGCCCCAGCATTTT. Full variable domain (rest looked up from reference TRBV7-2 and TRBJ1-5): GAGVSQSPSNKVTEKGKDVELRCDPISGHTALYWYRQSLGQGLEFLIYFQGNSAPDKSGLPSDRFSAERTGGSVSTLTIQRTQQEDSAVYLCASSYGRNQPQHFGDGTRLSIL.

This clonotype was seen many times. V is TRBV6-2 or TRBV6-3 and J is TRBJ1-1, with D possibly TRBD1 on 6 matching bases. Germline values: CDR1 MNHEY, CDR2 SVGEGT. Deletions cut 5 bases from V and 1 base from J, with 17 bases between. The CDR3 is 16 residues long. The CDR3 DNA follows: TGTGCCAGCAGTACTATGGAAGGGGGACAGAACACTGAAGCTTTCTTT. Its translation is CASSTMEGGQNTEAFF.